A single sample gave rise to the 21 T cell receptor beta chains below, sequenced in a study of OX40 agonist ivuxolimab in advanced cancers. Method: immunoSEQ multiplex PCR; TCRdb's copy keeps in-frame clones and lacks some. Of under 65,000 clones in the sample, approximately 90% were seen once. The sequencing used CD4+ or CD8+ T cells sorted from blood, collected in a trial of the OX40 agonist ivuxolimab. The receptors originated from an adult with an advanced solid tumor such as melanoma, head and neck, liver or kidney cancer.

This chain links TRBV9 with TRBJ1-1; a weak D match, TRBD1 (5 bases). Germline loops: CDR1 SGDLS, CDR2 YYNGEE. Trimming removed 1 base at V and 4 bases at J, with 11 bases between. The CDR3 totals 14 residues. The CDR3 DNA follows: TGTGCCAGCAGCGTATTAGGGAGGGGCACTGAAGCTTTCTTT. Translated: CASSVLGRGTEAFF.

This clone came up once. V usage is TRBV6-4 and J usage is TRBJ1-4; D possibly corresponds to TRBD1 (6 bases). This CDR3 comprises 20 residues. The V gene lost 0 bases and the J gene lost 1 base, with 21 bases spanning the gap. The germline V gene encodes CDR1 MRHNA and CDR2 SNTAGT. The CDR3 nucleotides read TGTGCCAGCAGTGACTCTCTTTCGGGGCAGGGGAAGGTAACTAATGAAAAACTGTTTTTT. Its protein is CASSDSLSGQGKVTNEKLFF.

The V call is TRBV6-6, the J call TRBJ2-2; TRBD2 might be the D (5 bases). The V end was cut by 10 bases, the J end by 2 bases, with 20 bases between. This CDR3 contains 16 residues. CDR1 MNHNY and CDR2 SVGAGI come from the germline V gene (reference sequence). The chain's CDR3 is CAISPRGHLNTGELFF. The CDR3 region has the DNA TGTGCCATCAGCCCGAGAGGGCACTTAAACACCGGGGAGCTGTTTTTT.

The chain carries TRBV27 and TRBJ1-6; no reliable D call. Germline CDR1 is MNHEY and CDR2 is SMNVEV (reference sequence). Trimming took off 3 bases at V and 8 bases at J, with 8 bases between the two ends. The length of the CDR3 is 13 residues. CDR3 sequence reads: CASSLTSYSPLHF. Here the CDR3 DNA reads TGTGCCAGCAGTTTGACATCTTATTCACCCCTCCACTTT.

V and J are TRBV6-5 and TRBJ2-7; TRBD1 matches at 11 bases. V dropped 10 bases and J dropped 4; count of bases not matched to a gene: 9. This CDR3 comprises 14 residues. Germline V lookup: CDR1 MNHEY, CDR2 SVGAGI. The CDR3: CATEGGTGGYEQYF. The CDR3 DNA reads TGTGCCACCGAGGGGGGGACAGGGGGATACGAGCAGTACTTC.

This clone was seen a single time. This chain uses TRBV4-1 with TRBJ2-3, with 8 positions matching TRBD2. Germline V gene data show CDR1 as MGHRA and CDR2 as YSYEKL. The CDR3 totals 15 residues. Trimming took 5 bases from V and 1 from J; bases not matched to a gene: 5. CDR3: CASSGQAGGTDTQYF. The CDR3 DNA is TGCGCCAGCAGCGGTCAAGCGGGAGGCACAGATACGCAGTATTTT.

V and J are TRBV10-2 and TRBJ2-1, with 7 bases fitting TRBD1. The V gene end was trimmed by 4 bases and the J gene end by 2 bases; junction bases not matched to a gene: 14. The germline V gene has CDR1 WSHSY and CDR2 SAAADI. There are 18 residues in the CDR3. The CDR3 nucleotides read TGCGCCAGCAGTGGGACAGCGCGGACAGGAACCCCCTACAATGAGCAGTTCTTC. Translated: CASSGTARTGTPYNEQFF.

V usage is TRBV5-4 and J usage is TRBJ2-5; 12 positions agree with TRBD2. V lost 4 bases, J lost 3 bases, and 16 bases stayed unmatched. The CDR3 is 19 amino acids. Germline V gives CDR1 SGHNT, CDR2 YYREEE (reference sequence). The CDR3 DNA reads TGTGCCAGCAGCCAAGACGTGGGTCTAGCGGGGGGGCCGGAAGAGACCCAGTACTTC. Its protein is CASSQDVGLAGGPEETQYF.

The CDR3 spells CASRPDYSGANVLTF. The CDR3 region has the DNA TGTGCCAGCAGACCAGATTACTCTGGGGCCAACGTCCTGACTTTC. The rearrangement joins TRBV28 to TRBJ2-6; D is uncertain. The CDR3 contains 15 residues. Germline V gene sequence: CDR1 MDHEN, CDR2 SYDVKM. With 6 bases removed from V and 0 bases from J, the gap between germline ends came to 9 bases.

This rearrangement joins TRBV2 to TRBJ2-2; tentative D call: TRBD1 (5 bases). V was shortened by 6 bases and J by 4 bases, with 21 bases between the two germline ends. Germline CDR1 is SNHLY and CDR2 is FYNNEI. The CDR3 runs to 17 residues. CDR3 sequence reads: CASRTPAGLGRTGELFF. In DNA form, the CDR3 reads TGTGCCAGCAGGACCCCAGCAGGGTTGGGTCGCACCGGGGAGCTGTTTTTT.

This chain connects TRBV7-6 to TRBJ1-4, with 9 bases matching TRBD1. Unmatched junction bases numbered 6, after V lost 3 bases and J lost 10 bases. Germline CDR1 is SGHVS and CDR2 is FNYEAQ. This CDR3 comprises 14 residues. CDR3: CASSFGTGTVKLFF. DNA of the CDR3: TGTGCCAGCAGCTTCGGGACAGGGACGGTAAAACTGTTTTTT.

The chain is built from TRBV4-2 and TRBJ2-6; D may be TRBD2 (5 bases). This CDR3 contains 17 residues. Germline V CDR1 and CDR2: LGHNA, YNFKEQ. The V end was cut by 4 bases, the J end by 1 base, with 14 bases between. CDR3 nucleotide sequence: TGTGCCAGCAGCCTCACAATCGGGGTTTCTGGGGCCAACGTCCTGACTTTC. It yields the protein CASSLTIGVSGANVLTF.

This sequence joins TRBV7-3 and TRBJ2-1, with D perhaps TRBD1 or TRBD2 (5 bases each). Trimming cost V 3 bases and J 0 bases, with 9 bases left between them. The CDR3 has 15 residues. The germline CDR1 and CDR2 sequences are SGHTA and FQGTGA. CDR3 DNA: TGTGCCAGCAGCTTGGGACCAAACTCCTACAATGAGCAGTTCTTC. Translation gives CASSLGPNSYNEQFF. Looking up the rest from reference TRBV7-3 and TRBJ2-1 gives the full variable domain: GAGVSQTPSNKVTEKGKYVELRCDPISGHTALYWYRQSLGQGPEFLIYFQGTGAADDSGLPNDRFFAVRPEGSVSTLKIQRTERGDSAVYLCASSLGPNSYNEQFFGPGTRLTVL.

The chain combines TRBV5-4 with TRBJ2-5; 10 nucleotides align to TRBD2. The CDR3 sequence is 15 residues long. Germline V gives CDR1 SGHNT, CDR2 YYREEE (reference sequence). Trimming at V came to 3 bases and at J to 2 bases, leaving 4 bases not matched to a gene. This CDR3 is CASSSGLARQETQYF. The CDR3 bases are TGTGCCAGCAGCTCGGGACTAGCGAGACAAGAGACCCAGTACTTC.

V is TRBV7-3 and J is TRBJ2-1, with unresolved D. CDR1 is SGHTA and CDR2 is FQGTGA in the germline V gene. The CDR3 has 13 amino acids. The V and J ends lost 5 bases and 0 bases respectively, with 5 bases between them. CDR3: CASSLTSYNEQFF. In DNA form, the CDR3 reads TGTGCCAGCAGCCTCACCTCCTACAATGAGCAGTTCTTC.

The chain combines TRBV11-2 with TRBJ2-5; TRBD2 is a possible D gene (5 bases). Trimming took 3 bases from V and 3 from J, leaving 11 bases between them. The CDR3 loop spans 14 amino acids. Germline lookup yields CDR1 SGHAT and CDR2 FQNNGV. As DNA, the CDR3 is TGTGCCAGCAGCTTCGGAATGAGGGAAGAGACCCAGTACTTC. Translated, it gives CASSFGMREETQYF.

The chain couples TRBV7-3 to TRBJ2-3; 8 nucleotides agree with TRBD1. Germline V CDR1 and CDR2: SGHTA, FQGTGA. The CDR3 is 17 amino acids. The trim removed 5 bases at V and 6 bases at J, leaving 16 bases unmatched. The CDR3 sequence: CASSPEKARTGPDTQYF. The CDR3 nucleotides are TGTGCCAGCAGCCCCGAGAAGGCTCGGACAGGGCCGGATACGCAGTATTTT.

As to this clone: At one of its ends the junction is not consistent with the germline gene, which may arise from a read error. This chain joins TRBV7-2 and TRBJ2-7, with no clear D. This CDR3 region has 10 residues. Germline lookup yields CDR1 SGHTA and CDR2 FQGNSA. The CDR3 DNA sequence: TGTGCCAGCAGCTTAAGTCCGAGGCGCTTC. The encoded protein is CASSLSPRRF.

The chain links TRBV7-6 to TRBJ2-1, with 8 bases lining up with TRBD2. CDR1 and CDR2 (germline): SGHVS, FNYEAQ. The junction had 5 bases not matched to a gene; V was cut back by 5 bases and J by 2 bases. The CDR3 runs to 15 residues. The CDR3 sequence is CASSLGLAPYNEQFF. The CDR3 DNA reads TGTGCCAGCAGCCTTGGACTAGCACCCTACAATGAGCAGTTCTTC.

The gene calls are TRBV6-1 and TRBJ2-5, with D possibly called TRBD1 or TRBD2 (5 bases each). The CDR3 sequence is 12 residues long. Germline CDR1 reads MNHNS; CDR2 reads SASEGT. V lost 2 bases to trimming and J lost 7 bases, with 8 bases between them. The DNA for the CDR3 is TGTGCCAGCAGTGAACAGGGAGTGACCCAGTACTTC. This encodes CASSEQGVTQYF.

The chain carries TRBV11-1 and TRBJ1-2; 8 nucleotides line up with TRBD1. The trim removed 4 bases at V and 7 bases at J, leaving 2 bases unmatched. This CDR3 is built from 12 residues. CDR1 SGHAT and CDR2 FQDESV come from the germline V gene (reference sequence). The CDR3 DNA follows: TGTGCCAGCAGCTCAACAGGGGGTGGCTACACCTTC. It yields the protein CASSSTGGGYTF.